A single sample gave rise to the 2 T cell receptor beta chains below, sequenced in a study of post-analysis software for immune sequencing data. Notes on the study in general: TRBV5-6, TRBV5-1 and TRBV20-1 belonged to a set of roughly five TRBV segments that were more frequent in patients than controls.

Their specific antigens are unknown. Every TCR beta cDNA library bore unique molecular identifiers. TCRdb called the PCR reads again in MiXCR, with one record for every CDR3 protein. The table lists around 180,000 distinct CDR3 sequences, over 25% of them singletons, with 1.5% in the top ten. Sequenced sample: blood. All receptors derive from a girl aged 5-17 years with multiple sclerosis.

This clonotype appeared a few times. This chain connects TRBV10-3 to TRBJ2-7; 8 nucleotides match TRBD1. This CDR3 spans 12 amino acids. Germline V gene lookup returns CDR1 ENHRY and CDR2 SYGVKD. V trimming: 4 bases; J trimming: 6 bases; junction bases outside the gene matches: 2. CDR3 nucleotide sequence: TGTGCCATCAGTGGACAGGGGCCCGAGCAGTACTTC. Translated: CAISGQGPEQYF.

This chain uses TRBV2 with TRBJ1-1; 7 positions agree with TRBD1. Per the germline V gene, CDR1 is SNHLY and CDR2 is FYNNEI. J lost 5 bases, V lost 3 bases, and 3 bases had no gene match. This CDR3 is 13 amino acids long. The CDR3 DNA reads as TGTGCCAGCAGTGATGACAGGGAAACTGAAGCTTTCTTT. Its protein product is CASSDDRETEAFF.